This section outlines one T cell receptor beta chain sequence together with its context. Its antigen target is currently unknown. Per-nucleotide qualities are absent, and no much larger clonotype sits a single base away. V and J lose 2 bases and 0 bases, and a span of 8 bases separates them. The germline V gene gives CDR1 as SGHNT and CDR2 as YENEEA. The CDR3, from cysteine to phenylalanine, totals 14 residues. CDR3 DNA only is kept here, 42 bases in frame from base 1. TCR CDR3 regions were amplified from genomic DNA by multiplex PCR using the deep immunoSEQ assay. Extracted genomic DNA from each cell subset was spread evenly across all wells of several immunoSEQ 96-well plates, with each plate serving as a replicate. Each replicate PCR for sorted subsets received roughly 0.2 ug genomic DNA, equal to about 30,000 T cell genomes. Purified libraries were quantified with a Qubit 3.0 fluorometer, sized on a Bioanalyzer 2100, and re-quantified with the KAPA Library Quantification kit. Every immunoSEQ 96-well plate was sequenced on a dedicated single-read 150-cycle Illumina NextSeq 550 flow cell. In the paper's pipeline: The immunoSEQ output contained only junctional sequences without quality scores, so filtering could not match that applied to full-length reads. To assign V/J genes and CDR3, sequences were annotated against IMGT germline references using PyIR, a Python wrapper for IgBLAST v1.9. Any read was removed if the V/J assignment was weak (E-value above 1e-6), the CDR3 was missing, or the read contained stop codons, out-of-frame junctions, or ambiguous translated residues. V3J clonotypes were defined as sequences sharing an identical inferred V gene, J gene, and CDR3 amino acid sequence. To compute the percentage overlap between repertoires, the number of shared unique clonotypes was divided by the size of the smaller repertoire. Three approaches were used to assess repertoire richness: RTK rarefaction, the Chao1 estimator, and Recon v2.1 estimates of unobserved clonotypes. OLGA was used to compute generation probabilities for all TCRbeta clonotypes that the gDNA method yielded from a handful of donors. Not all clones reach the TCRdb copy of this immuneACCESS table, which keeps in-frame sequences only. Checked studies attribute under half of the gap to unresolved V genes and leave the rest unexplained. D and trimming were read from the DNA, whereas the V and J calls and clone size are those reported in that table. Present in this sample are over 2,000,000 clones, roughly 95% of which were seen just once. The ten largest clones add up to over 1.5% of the sample.

For the CD8 naive samples, CD45RO-negative cells were positively selected for CCR7, yielding a CD45RA+CCR7+ population from which TemRA cells were excluded. The donors were healthy, HIV-negative adults who had no recently reported acute infections or vaccinations. Every donor was a Caucasian adult living in Nashville, Tennessee, USA. Blood was obtained by leukapheresis, after which PBMCs were separated by Ficoll-Histopaque density gradient centrifugation and cryopreserved in liquid nitrogen vapor phase. Analytical flow cytometry was used to check the purity and quantity of every magnetically sorted T cell population. Genomic DNA was isolated from each sorted fraction and quantified by UV absorbance on a Nanodrop 2000c. The data originate from a study of shared clonotypes between healthy human individuals (dated by TCRdb to between 2020 and 2021). Background for the entire study: The cohort comprised a couple of women and a few men aged 18 to 49 years. For each donor, CD4 naive and CD4 memory were each run on three plates, CD8 naive on two plates, and CD8 memory on one plate. The study deeply sequenced blood TCR repertoires of roughly five healthy adults to estimate repertoire size and the extent of clonotype sharing between individuals. To increase sequencing depth and limit assay-specific biases, TCR repertoire library preparation and sequencing were carried out by different laboratories using diverse techniques. Leukapheresis yielded between about 0.8 and 8.9 billion PBMCs per donor. Broad study findings and their caveats: When a handful of donors were compared, the shared fraction of clonotypes was around 5% for naive CD4, less than 4% for naive CD8, more than 2% for memory CD4, and 0.3% to 0.5% for memory CD8. Sampling was restricted to blood, and TCR repertoires in tissues likely differ from the TCR repertoires found in blood. The genetic and exposure-history diversity represented was limited by the small number of donors. Clonotypes shared by all four sorted-subset donors showed higher generation probabilities than non-shared clonotypes. Based on pairwise subsampling, the degree of clonotype sharing among donors was expected to be affected by sequencing depth. Rarefaction of sorted-subset datasets indicated incomplete sequencing despite the large sequencing depth. Naive subsets generally had larger estimated clonotype richness than memory subsets did.

This TCR was recovered from a young man in good health. Some clones in this sample may be carry-over from other donors' samples. The sequence links TRBV11-3 to TRBJ2-7, with the identity of the D gene unclear. Sequencing input: naive CD8+ T cells from PBMCs. In light of the paper, this sample's cell subset or site label describes: CD45RA+CCR7+. The bases are TGTGCCAGCAGCTTACACACCCGCTCCTACGAGCAGTACTTC. Translation gives CASSLHTRSYEQYF.